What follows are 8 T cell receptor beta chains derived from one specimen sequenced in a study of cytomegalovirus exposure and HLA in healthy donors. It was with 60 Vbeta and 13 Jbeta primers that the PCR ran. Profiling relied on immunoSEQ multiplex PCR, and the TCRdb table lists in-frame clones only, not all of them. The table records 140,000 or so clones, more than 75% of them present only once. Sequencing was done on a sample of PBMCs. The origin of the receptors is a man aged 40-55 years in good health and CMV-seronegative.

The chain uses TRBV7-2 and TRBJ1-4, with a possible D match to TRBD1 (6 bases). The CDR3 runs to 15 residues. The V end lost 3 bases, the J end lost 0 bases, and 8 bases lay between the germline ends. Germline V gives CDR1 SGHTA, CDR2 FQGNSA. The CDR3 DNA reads TGTGCCAGCAGCTTGGACAGTGCAACTAATGAAAAACTGTTTTTT. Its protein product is CASSLDSATNEKLFF.

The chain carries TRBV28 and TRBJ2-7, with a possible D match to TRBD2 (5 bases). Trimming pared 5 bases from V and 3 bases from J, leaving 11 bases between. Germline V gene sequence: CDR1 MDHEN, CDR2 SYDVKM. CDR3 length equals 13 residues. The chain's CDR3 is CASSPKGLYEQYF. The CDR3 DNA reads TGTGCCAGCAGTCCGAAAGGACTCTACGAGCAGTACTTC.

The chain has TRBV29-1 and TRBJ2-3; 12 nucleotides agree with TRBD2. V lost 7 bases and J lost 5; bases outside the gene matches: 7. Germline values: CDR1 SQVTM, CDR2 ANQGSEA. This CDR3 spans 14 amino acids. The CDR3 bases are TGCAGCGCCCACCTAGCGGGGGGGGGAGATACGCAGTATTTT. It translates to CSAHLAGGGDTQYF.

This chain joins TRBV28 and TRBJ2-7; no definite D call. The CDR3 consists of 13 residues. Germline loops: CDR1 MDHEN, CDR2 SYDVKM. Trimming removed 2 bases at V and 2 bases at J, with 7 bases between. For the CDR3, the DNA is TGTGCCAGCAGTTTACATAACACCTACGAGCAGTACTTC. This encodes CASSLHNTYEQYF.

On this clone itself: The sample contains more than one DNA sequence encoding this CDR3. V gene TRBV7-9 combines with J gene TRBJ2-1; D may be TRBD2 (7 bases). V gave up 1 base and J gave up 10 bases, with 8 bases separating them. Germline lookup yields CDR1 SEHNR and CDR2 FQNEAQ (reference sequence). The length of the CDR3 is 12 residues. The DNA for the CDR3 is TGTGCCAGCAGCTTAGGGGGGGGCGAGCAGTTCTTC. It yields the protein CASSLGGGEQFF.

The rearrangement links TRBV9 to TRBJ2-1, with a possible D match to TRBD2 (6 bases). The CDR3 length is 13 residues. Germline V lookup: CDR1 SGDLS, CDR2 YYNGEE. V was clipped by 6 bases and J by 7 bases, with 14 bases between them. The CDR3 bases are TGTGCCAGCAACGTCGGGGACTTGAATGAGCAGTTCTTC. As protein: CASNVGDLNEQFF.

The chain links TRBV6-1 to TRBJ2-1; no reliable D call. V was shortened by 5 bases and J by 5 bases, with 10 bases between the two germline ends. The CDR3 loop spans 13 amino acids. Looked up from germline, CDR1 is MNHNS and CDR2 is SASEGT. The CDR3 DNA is TGTGCCAGCAGTTCCGTCGTAAACAATGAGCAGTTCTTC. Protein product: CASSSVVNNEQFF.

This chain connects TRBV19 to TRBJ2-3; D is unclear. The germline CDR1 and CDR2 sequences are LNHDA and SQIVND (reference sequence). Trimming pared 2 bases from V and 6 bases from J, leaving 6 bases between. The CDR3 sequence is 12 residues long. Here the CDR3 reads CASSILGDTQYF. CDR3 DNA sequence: TGTGCCAGTAGTATACTCGGGGATACGCAGTATTTT.